This TCR beta chain was sequenced during a study of blood T cell repertoires in COVID-19. Study-wide background: From the United States, Italy and Spain came samples of acute and convalescent COVID-19.

This CDR3 has 15 residues. J lost 3 bases, V lost 2 bases, and 5 bases had no gene match. In germline, CDR1 is MNHNY, CDR2 SVGAGI (reference sequence). In the source study's methods: Reference gene primer amplification in the assay estimated nucleated cell counts. Method: immunoSEQ multiplex PCR; TCRdb's copy keeps in-frame clones and lacks some. That table is the source of V, J and clone size, and D and trimming were worked out from the DNA. The data hold 200,000 to 250,000 clones, with around four fifths observed a single time. The sequenced sample was peripheral blood. The chain couples TRBV6-6 to TRBJ1-1; TRBD1 aligns across 8 bases. This TCR derives from a woman between 65 and 79 years old with acute or convalescent COVID-19. Written as DNA, the CDR3 is TGTGCCAGCAGTTACGCGACAGGGGTGGACACTGAAGCTTTCTTT. Amino acid sequence: CASSYATGVDTEAFF.